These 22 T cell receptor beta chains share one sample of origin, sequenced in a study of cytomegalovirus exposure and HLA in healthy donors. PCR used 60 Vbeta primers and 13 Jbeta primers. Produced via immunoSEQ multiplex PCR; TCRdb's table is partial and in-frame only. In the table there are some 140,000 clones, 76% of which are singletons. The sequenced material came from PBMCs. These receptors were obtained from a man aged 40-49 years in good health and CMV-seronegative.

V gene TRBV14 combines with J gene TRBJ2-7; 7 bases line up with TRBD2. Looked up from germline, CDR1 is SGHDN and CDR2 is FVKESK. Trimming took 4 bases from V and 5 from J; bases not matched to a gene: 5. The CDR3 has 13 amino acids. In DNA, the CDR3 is TGTGCCAGCAGCCGGATAGCGGGTGACGAGCAGTACTTC. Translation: CASSRIAGDEQYF. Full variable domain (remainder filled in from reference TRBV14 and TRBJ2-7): EAGVTQFPSHSVIEKGQTVTLRCDPISGHDNLYWYRRVMGKEIKFLLHFVKESKQDESGMPNNRFLAERTGGTYSTLKVQPAELEDSGVYFCASSRIAGDEQYFGPGTRLTVT.

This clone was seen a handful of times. The CDR3 sequence: CASSPGTGTSKAFF. CDR3 nucleotides: TGTGCCAGCTCACCAGGGACAGGGACCTCAAAAGCTTTCTTT. This rearrangement joins TRBV18 to TRBJ1-1; 9 nucleotides align to TRBD1. J gave up 9 bases and V 2 bases, and 7 bases lay outside the gene matches. The germline gives CDR1 KGHSH, CDR2 LQKENI. The CDR3 is 14 residues long. Variable domain in full (rest from reference TRBV18 and TRBJ1-1): NAGVMQNPRHLVRRRGQEARLRCSPMKGHSHVYWYRQLPEEGLKFMVYLQKENIIDESGMPKERFSAEFPKEGPSILRIQQVVRGDSAAYFCASSPGTGTSKAFFGQGTRLTVV.

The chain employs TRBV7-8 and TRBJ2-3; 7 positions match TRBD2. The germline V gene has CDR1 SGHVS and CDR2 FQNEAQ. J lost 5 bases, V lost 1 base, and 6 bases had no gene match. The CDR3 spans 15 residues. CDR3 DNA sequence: TGTGCCAGCAGCTTAGTGCGGACTAGAGAAGATACGCAGTATTTT. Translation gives CASSLVRTREDTQYF.

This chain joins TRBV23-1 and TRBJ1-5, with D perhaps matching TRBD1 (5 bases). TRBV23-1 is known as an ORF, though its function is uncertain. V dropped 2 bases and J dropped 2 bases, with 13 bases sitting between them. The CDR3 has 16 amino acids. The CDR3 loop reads CASSQRKQGGNQPQHF. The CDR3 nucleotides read TGCGCCAGCAGTCAAAGAAAGCAGGGCGGCAATCAGCCCCAGCATTTT.

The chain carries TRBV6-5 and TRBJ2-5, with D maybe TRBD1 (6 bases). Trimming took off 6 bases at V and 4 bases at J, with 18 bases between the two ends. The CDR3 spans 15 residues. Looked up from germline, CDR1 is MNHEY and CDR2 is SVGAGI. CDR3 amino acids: CASSLLAQGRETQYF. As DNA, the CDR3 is TGTGCCAGCAGCCTTCTCGCTCAGGGGCGAGAGACCCAGTACTTC.

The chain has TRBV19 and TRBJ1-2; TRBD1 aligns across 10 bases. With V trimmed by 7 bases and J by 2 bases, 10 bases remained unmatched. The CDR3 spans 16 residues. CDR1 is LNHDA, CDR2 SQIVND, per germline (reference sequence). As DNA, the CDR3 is TGTGCCAGTAAACGGACAGGGGGGGGCGTGAACTATGGCTACACCTTC. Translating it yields CASKRTGGGVNYGYTF.

As DNA, the CDR3 is TGTGCCAGCCTCCGGACTGGGAACACTGAAGCTTTCTTT. This gives the protein CASLRTGNTEAFF. The rearrangement uses TRBV28 and TRBJ1-1; D is unresolved. Per the germline V gene, CDR1 is MDHEN and CDR2 is SYDVKM. Trimming stripped 8 bases from V and 1 base from J, with 11 bases between. The CDR3 has 13 residues.

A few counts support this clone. The CDR3 DNA sequence: TGCGCCAGCAGCTTGGTGGGGGAGGGCCTGAATGAGCAGTTCTTC. Translating gives CASSLVGEGLNEQFF. The rearrangement links TRBV5-1 to TRBJ2-1; 7 bases align to TRBD2. Germline lookup yields CDR1 SGHRS and CDR2 YFSETQ. The CDR3 runs to 15 residues. V gave up 0 bases and J gave up 7 bases; unmatched junction bases: 7.

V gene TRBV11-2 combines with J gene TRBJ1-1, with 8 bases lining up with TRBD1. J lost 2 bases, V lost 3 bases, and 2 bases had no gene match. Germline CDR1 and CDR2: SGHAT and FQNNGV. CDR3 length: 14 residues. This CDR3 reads CASSLTGANTEAFF. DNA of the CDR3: TGTGCCAGCAGCTTGACAGGGGCTAACACTGAAGCTTTCTTT.

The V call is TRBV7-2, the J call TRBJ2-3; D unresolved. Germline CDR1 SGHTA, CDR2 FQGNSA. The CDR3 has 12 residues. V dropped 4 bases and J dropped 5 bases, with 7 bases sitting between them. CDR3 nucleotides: TGTGCCAGCAGCTCGCTAAGAGATACGCAGTATTTT. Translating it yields CASSSLRDTQYF. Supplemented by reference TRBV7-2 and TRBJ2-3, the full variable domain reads GAGVSQSPSNKVTEKGKDVELRCDPISGHTALYWYRQSLGQGLEFLIYFQGNSAPDKSGLPSDRFSAERTGGSVSTLTIQRTQQEDSAVYLCASSSLRDTQYFGPGTRLTVL.

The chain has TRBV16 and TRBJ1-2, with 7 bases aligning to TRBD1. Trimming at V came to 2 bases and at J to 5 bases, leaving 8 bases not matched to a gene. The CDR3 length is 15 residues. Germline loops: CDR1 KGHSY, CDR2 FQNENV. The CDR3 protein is CASSQPGQPPYGYTF. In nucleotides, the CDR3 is TGTGCCAGCAGCCAACCGGGACAGCCACCTTATGGCTACACCTTC.

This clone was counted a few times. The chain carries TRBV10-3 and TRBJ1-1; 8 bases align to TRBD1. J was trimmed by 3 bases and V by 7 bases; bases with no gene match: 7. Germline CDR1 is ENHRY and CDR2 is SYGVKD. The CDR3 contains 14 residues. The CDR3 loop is CAIKQGEWDTEAFF. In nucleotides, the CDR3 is TGTGCCATCAAACAGGGGGAGTGGGACACTGAAGCTTTCTTT.

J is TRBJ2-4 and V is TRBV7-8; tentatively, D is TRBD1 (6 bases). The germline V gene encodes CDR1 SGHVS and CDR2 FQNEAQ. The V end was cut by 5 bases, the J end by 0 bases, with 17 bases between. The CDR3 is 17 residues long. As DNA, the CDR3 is TGTGCCAGCAGCCAAGATGGGACACGGATAGCCAAAAACATTCAGTACTTC. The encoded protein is CASSQDGTRIAKNIQYF.

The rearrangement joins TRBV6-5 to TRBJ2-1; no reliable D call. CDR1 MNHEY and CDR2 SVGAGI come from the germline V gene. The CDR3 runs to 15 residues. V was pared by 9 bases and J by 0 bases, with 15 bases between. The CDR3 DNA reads TGTGCCAGACCTCTAACGGTCTGCTCCTACAATGAGCAGTTCTTC. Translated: CARPLTVCSYNEQFF.

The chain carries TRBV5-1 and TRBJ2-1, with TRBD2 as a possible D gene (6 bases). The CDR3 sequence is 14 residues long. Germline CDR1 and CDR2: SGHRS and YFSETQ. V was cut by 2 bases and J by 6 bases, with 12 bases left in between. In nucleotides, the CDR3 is TGCGCCAGCAGCTTTGCTAGCGCCACCAATGAGCAGTTCTTC. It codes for CASSFASATNEQFF.

The CDR3 DNA reads TGTGCCAGCAGCGATACAGGGGGCCTGGGGAGATCCTACAATGAGCAGTTCTTC. Translating it yields CASSDTGGLGRSYNEQFF. The chain employs TRBV9 and TRBJ2-1; 9 bases are a match to TRBD1. V was clipped by 3 bases and J by 1 base; unmatched bases: 11. This CDR3 region has 18 residues. Germline CDR1 and CDR2: SGDLS and YYNGEE.

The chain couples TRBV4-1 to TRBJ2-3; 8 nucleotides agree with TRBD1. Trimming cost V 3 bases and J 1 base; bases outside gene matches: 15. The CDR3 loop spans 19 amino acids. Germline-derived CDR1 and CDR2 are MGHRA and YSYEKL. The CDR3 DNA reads TGCGCCAGCAGCCAGGCTCAAGGTCGACAGGGGCCAGGCACAGATACGCAGTATTTT. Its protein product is CASSQAQGRQGPGTDTQYF.

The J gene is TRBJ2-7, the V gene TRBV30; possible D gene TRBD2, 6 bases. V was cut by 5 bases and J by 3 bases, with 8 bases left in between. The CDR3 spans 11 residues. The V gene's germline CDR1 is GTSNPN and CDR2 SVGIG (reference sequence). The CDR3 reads CAWAGSYEQYF. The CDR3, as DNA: TGTGCCTGGGCCGGGAGCTACGAGCAGTACTTC.

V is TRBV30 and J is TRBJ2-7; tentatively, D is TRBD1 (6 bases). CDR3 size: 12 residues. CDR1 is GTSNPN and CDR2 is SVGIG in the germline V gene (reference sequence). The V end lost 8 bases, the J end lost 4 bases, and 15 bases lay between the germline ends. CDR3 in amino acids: CARGGSAYEQYF. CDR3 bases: TGTGCCCGTGGGGGCTCAGCGTACGAGCAGTACTTC.

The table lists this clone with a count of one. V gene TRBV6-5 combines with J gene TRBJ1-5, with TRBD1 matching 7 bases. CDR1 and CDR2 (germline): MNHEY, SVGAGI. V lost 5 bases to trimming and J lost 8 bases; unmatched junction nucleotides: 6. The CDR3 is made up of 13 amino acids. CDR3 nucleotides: TGTGCCAGCAGTCGGAGGGGGCAGGAGCCCCAGCATTTT. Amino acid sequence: CASSRRGQEPQHF.

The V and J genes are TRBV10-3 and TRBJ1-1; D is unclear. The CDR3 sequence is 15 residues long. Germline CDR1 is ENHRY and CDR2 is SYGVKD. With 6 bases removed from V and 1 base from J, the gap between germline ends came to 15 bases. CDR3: CAIRANRDQNTEAFF. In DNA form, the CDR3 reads TGTGCCATCAGGGCAAACAGAGATCAGAACACTGAAGCTTTCTTT.

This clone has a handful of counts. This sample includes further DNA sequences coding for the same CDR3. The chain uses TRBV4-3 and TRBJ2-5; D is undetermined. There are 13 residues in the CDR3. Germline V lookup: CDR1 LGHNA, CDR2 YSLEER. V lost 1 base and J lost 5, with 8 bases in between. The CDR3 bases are TGCGCCAGCAGCCAAGCCCCCGGTGAGACCCAGTACTTC. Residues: CASSQAPGETQYF.